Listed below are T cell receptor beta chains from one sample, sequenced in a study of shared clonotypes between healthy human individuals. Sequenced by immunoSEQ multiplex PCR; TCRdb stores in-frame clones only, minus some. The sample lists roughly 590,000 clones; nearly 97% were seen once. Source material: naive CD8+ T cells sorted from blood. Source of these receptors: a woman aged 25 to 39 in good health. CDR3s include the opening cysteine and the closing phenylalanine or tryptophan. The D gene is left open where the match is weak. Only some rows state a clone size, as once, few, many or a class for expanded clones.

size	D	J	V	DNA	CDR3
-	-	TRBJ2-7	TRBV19	TGTGCCAGTAGTGCCACTACGACGGGCGAGCAGTACTTC	CASSATTTGEQYF
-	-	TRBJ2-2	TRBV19	TGTGCCAGTAGTATCGGCACCATGGGACGGTTTTCCGGGGAGCTGTTTTTT	CASSIGTMGRFSGELFF
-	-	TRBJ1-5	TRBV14	TGTGCCAGCAGCCAACCGCCGGGACACAGTAGCAATCAGCCCCAGCATTTT	CASSQPPGHSSNQPQHF
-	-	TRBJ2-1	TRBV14	TGTGCCAGCAGCCAAGATGGCGCCGGGCCCGGGGTCTATGAGCAGTTCTTC	CASSQDGAGPGVYEQFF
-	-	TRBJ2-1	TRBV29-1	TGCAGCGTTGTAGGGAGCTCCTACAATGAGCAGTTCTTC	CSVVGSSYNEQFF
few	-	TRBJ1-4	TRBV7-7	TGTGCCAGCGAGGAAGAACTGTTTTTT	CASEEELFF
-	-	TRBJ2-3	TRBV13	TGTGCCAGCAGCTTAGAACTAGCCGTAGATACGCAGTATTTT	CASSLELAVDTQYF
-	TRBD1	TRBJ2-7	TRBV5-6	TGTGCCAGCAGCCCGAGGACAGGGGCGGCTTACGAGCAGTACTTC	CASSPRTGAAYEQYF
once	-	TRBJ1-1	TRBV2	TGTGCCAGCCCGGCGGACAGAGACACTGAAGCTTTCTTT	CASPADRDTEAFF
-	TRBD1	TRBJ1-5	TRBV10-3	TGTGCCATCAGGCGCGACAGGGGGGATCAGCCCCAGCATTTT	CAIRRDRGDQPQHF
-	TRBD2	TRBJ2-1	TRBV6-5	TGTGCCAGCGGACTAGCCGGCAATGAGCAGTTCTTC	CASGLAGNEQFF
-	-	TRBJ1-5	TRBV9	TGTGCCAGCAGCAGGGGAATCATCGGGCAGCCCCAGCATTTT	CASSRGIIGQPQHF
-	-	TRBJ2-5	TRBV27	TGTGCCAGCAGTTTGGCCCAACGGGGGATAGAGACCCAGTACTTC	CASSLAQRGIETQYF
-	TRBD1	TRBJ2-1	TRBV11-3	TGTGCCAGCAGTCCGGAGGCACAGGGGTCCTACAATGAGCAGTTCTTC	CASSPEAQGSYNEQFF
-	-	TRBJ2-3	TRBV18	TGTGCCAGCTCACCACTGAAGAGGGGTACGCAGTATTTT	CASSPLKRGTQYF
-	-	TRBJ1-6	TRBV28	TGTGCCAGCAGTTTGACCCCGGCGAGCAATTCACCCCTCCACTTT	CASSLTPASNSPLHF
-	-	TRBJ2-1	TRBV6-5	TGTGCCAGCGGACGATCCGGAGCCAATGAGCAGTTCTTC	CASGRSGANEQFF
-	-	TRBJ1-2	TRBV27	TGTGCCAGCAGTTTATCGTACCGGGCCCGACTCACATATGGCTACACCTTC	CASSLSYRARLTYGYTF
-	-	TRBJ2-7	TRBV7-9	TGTGCCAGCAGCTTATGGAATAAGGACTCCTACGAGCAGTACTTC	CASSLWNKDSYEQYF
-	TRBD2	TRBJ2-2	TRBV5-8	TGTGCCAGCAGCCTAGCGGGAGGTCTCTTCACCGGGGAGCTGTTTTTT	CASSLAGGLFTGELFF
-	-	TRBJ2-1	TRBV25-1	TGTGCCAGCAGGGGCACAGGGAATGAGCAGTTCTTC	CASRGTGNEQFF
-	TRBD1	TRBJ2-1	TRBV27	TGTGCCAGCAGTCACGGACAGGGAAATGAGCAGTTCTTC	CASSHGQGNEQFF
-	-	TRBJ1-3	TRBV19	TGTGCCAGTAAGCGGGACCCTGGAAACACCATATATTTT	CASKRDPGNTIYF
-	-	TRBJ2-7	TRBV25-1	TGTGCCAGCAGTGATGTACAGACTGGGGGTTACGAGCAGTACTTC	CASSDVQTGGYEQYF
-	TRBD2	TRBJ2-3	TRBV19	TGTGCCAGTAGTATTTGGGTAGCGGGAACAGATACGCAGTATTTT	CASSIWVAGTDTQYF
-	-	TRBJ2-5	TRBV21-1	TGTGCCAGCAGCAAAGCGCGACTAGCGGGAGGCCAAGAGACCCAGTACTTC	CASSKARLAGGQETQYF
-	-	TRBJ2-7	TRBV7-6	TGTGCCAGCAGCTTAGTAGGCGGAGCCGAACAGTACTTC	CASSLVGGAEQYF
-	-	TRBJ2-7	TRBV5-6	TGTGCCAGCAGCGCCGACACTAGCTCCTACGAGCAGTACTTC	CASSADTSSYEQYF
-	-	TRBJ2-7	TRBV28	TGTGCCAGCAGTTTTCTACTACAGCAGCAGTACTTC	CASSFLLQQQYF
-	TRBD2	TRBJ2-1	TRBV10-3	TGTGCCATCAGTGACCCGCCGGGACTAGCGGGAGATGAGCAGTTCTTC	CAISDPPGLAGDEQFF
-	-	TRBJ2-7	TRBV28	TGTGCCAGCAGTTTAATGTCTAGCCGAGGGGGGGAGCAGTACTTC	CASSLMSSRGGEQYF
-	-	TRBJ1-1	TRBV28	TGTGCCAGTTCAAGCAACTGGGAGTCTCTGAACACTGAAGCTTTCTTT	CASSSNWESLNTEAFF
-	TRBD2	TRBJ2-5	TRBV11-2	TGTGCCAGCAGCCCTACTAGCGGAAAGACCCAGTACTTC	CASSPTSGKTQYF
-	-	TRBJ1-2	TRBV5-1	TGCGCCAGCAGCTTGGGGCGGGACGGACCCTATGGCTACACCTTC	CASSLGRDGPYGYTF
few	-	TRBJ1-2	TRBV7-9	TGTGCCAGCAGCTTAATAGGGTCGTGGGGTAACTATGGCTACACCTTC	CASSLIGSWGNYGYTF
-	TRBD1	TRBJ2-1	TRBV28	TGTGCCAGCAGTCCGTCGACAGGGCTTCATGAGCAGTTCTTC	CASSPSTGLHEQFF
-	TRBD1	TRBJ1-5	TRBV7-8	TGTGCCAGCAGCTTAGCTCATACAGGGGAACCCCAGCATTTT	CASSLAHTGEPQHF
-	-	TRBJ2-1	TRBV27	TGTGCCAGTCGACAGGCCTCCTACAATGAGCAGTTCTTC	CASRQASYNEQFF
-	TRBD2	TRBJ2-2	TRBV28	TGTGCCAGCAGTTTGGGAGCGGGAGGAATAACCGGGGAGCTGTTTTTT	CASSLGAGGITGELFF
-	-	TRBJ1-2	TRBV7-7	TGTGCCAGCAGCCCTAGACGGGGCCCCTATGGCTACACCTTC	CASSPRRGPYGYTF
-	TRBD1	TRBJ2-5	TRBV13	TGTGCCAGCAGCTTAGAAGAGACAGGGAGAGAGACCCAGTACTTC	CASSLEETGRETQYF
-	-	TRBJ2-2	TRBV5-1	TGCGCCAGCAGCTTTCGGGCAGGGGCACCGACCGGGGAGCTGTTTTTT	CASSFRAGAPTGELFF
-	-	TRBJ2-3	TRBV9	TGTGCCAGCAGCGTAGGTCCCCCAGATACGCAGTATTTT	CASSVGPPDTQYF
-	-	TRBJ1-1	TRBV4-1	TGCGCCAGCAGACTTCTACCCCTCGTTGGGCTAGAGGGGGAAGCTTTCTTT	CASRLLPLVGLEGEAFF
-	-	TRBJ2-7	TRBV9	TGTGCCAGCAGCCCACGGGCCGGGTACGAGCAGTACTTC	CASSPRAGYEQYF
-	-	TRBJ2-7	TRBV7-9	TGTGCCAGCAGCGACGAACCCTACGAGCAGTACTTC	CASSDEPYEQYF
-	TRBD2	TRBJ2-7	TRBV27	TGTGCCAGCAGTTTAGCGGGAGAGTACGAGCAGTACTTC	CASSLAGEYEQYF
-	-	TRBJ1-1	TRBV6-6	TGTGCCAGCAGTTACGGGACGAACACTGAAGCTTTCTTT	CASSYGTNTEAFF
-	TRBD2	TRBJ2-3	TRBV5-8	TGTGCCAGCATCCATAGCGGGAGGGGGCAGTATTTT	CASIHSGRGQYF
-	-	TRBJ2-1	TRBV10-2	TGCGCCAGCAGCGTAACAGTCTACAATGAGCAGTTCTTC	CASSVTVYNEQFF
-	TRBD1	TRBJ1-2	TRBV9	TGTGCCAGCAGCCCGGAAGCAGGGGGTGCGTGGGGCTACACCTTC	CASSPEAGGAWGYTF
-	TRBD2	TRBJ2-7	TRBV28	TGTGCCAGCAGTTTACGAGCGGGACTGTCCTACGAGCAGTACTTC	CASSLRAGLSYEQYF